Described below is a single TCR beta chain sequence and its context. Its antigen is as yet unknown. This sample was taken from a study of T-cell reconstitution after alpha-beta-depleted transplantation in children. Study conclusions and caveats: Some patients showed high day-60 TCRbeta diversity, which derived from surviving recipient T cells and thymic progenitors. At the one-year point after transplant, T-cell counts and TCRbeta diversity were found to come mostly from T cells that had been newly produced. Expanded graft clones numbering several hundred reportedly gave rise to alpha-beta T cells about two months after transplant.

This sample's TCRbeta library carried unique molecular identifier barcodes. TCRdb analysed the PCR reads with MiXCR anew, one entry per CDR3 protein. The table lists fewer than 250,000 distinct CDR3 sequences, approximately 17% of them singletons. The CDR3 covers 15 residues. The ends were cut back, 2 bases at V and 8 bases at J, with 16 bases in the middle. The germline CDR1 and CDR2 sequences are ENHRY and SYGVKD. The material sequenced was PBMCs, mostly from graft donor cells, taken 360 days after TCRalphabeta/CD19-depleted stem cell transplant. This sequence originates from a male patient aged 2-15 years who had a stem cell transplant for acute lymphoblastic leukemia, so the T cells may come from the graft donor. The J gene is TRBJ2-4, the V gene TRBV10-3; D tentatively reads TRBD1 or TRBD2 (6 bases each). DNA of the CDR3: TGTGCCATCAGTGAGAAGGGGGGTGTGTCGGACATTCAGTACTTC. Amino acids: CAISEKGGVSDIQYF.